The clone carrying this T cell receptor (beta chain) was observed at least ten times. Its antigen is undetermined. Looked up from germline, CDR1 is SNHLY and CDR2 is FYNNEI. There are 13 residues in the CDR3. With 7 bases clipped from V and 10 bases from J, the junction kept 8 bases outside the gene matches. Quantitative 5'-RACE with molecular barcodes was used to make the TCR beta libraries. MiXCR was run by TCRdb on the 5' RACE reads, yielding one entry per CDR3 protein. Counted here are under 300,000 distinct CDR3 sequences, around 7.8% occurring once; the ten biggest clones make up around 7%. This specimen belongs to a study of CD8 T cells in ankylosing spondylitis. Study results and caveats: Researchers report that disease-linked clones proved CD8+ and relatively rare in peripheral blood. Significantly higher representation of disease-linked clones was reported for matched ankylosing spondylitis synovial fluid.

The sequence was collected from a male donor with ankylosing spondylitis or in good health (not recorded which). Sequencing used blood, either unsorted or a sorted T cell fraction (not recorded which). This chain joins TRBV2 and TRBJ1-4; 8 bases are shared with TRBD1. Written as DNA, the CDR3 is TGTGCCAGCATAGACAGGGGCAGGGGAAAACTGTTTTTT. Its translation is CASIDRGRGKLFF.